These 3 T cell receptor beta chains were all obtained from the same sample, sequenced in a study of blood T cell repertoires in COVID-19. Profiled with immunoSEQ multiplex PCR; TCRdb holds only in-frame clones, not every one. The sample has about 190,000 clones; more than 70% are singletons. Input material: peripheral blood. Every receptor here comes from a woman of 80 years or more with active or convalescent COVID-19.

J is TRBJ1-6 and V is TRBV3-1 (or the pseudogene TRBV3-2); no firm D call. The CDR3 has 14 amino acids. V shed 0 bases and J shed 7 bases, with 7 bases lying between them. The V gene's germline CDR1 is LGHDT and CDR2 YNNKEL (reference sequence). The CDR3 bases are TGTGCCAGCAGCCAAGATTGGGAGAATTCACCCCTCCACTTT. This gives the protein CASSQDWENSPLHF.

V is TRBV29-1 and J is TRBJ2-5, with a tentative D call TRBD1 (5 bases). The CDR3 length is 12 residues. V shed 4 bases and J shed 5 bases, with 11 bases lying between them. Per germline, CDR1 SQVTM and CDR2 ANQGSEA. The CDR3 spells CSVADSWETQYF. The CDR3 nucleotides read TGCAGCGTTGCCGACAGTTGGGAGACCCAGTACTTC.

This sequence joins TRBV7-9 and TRBJ2-6; TRBD1 matches at 7 bases. The CDR3 length is 19 residues. With V trimmed by 5 bases and J by 4 bases, 17 bases remained unmatched. Germline V gene sequence: CDR1 SEHNR, CDR2 FQNEAQ (reference sequence). The CDR3 region is CASSHSLLPTGTGANVLTF. CDR3 nucleotides: TGTGCCAGCAGCCATTCCCTACTGCCGACAGGGACGGGGGCCAACGTCCTGACTTTC.